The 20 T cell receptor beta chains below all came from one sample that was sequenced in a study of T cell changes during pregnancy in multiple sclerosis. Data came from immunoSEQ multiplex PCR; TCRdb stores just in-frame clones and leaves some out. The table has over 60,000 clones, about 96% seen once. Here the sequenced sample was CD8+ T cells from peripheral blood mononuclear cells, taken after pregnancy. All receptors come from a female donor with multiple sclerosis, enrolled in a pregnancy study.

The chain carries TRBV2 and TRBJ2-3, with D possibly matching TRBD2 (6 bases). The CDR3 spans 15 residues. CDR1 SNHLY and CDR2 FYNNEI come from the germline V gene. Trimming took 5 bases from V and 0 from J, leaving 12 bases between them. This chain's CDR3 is CASSRGSTSTDTQYF. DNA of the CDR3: TGTGCCAGCAGTCGGGGGAGCACTAGCACAGATACGCAGTATTTT.

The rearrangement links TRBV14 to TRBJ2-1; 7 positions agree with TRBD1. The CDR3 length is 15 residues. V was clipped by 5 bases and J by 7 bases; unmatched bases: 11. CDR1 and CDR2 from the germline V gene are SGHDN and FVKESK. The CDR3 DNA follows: TGTGCCAGCAGCTTCACAGGGGAATCGGTGAATGAGCAGTTCTTC. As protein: CASSFTGESVNEQFF.

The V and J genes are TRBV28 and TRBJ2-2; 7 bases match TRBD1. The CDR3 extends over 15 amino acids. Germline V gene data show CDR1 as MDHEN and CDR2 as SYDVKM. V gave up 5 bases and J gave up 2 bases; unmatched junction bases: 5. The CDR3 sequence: CASSQGTDNTGELFF. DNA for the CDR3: TGTGCCAGCAGTCAAGGGACAGATAACACCGGGGAGCTGTTTTTT.

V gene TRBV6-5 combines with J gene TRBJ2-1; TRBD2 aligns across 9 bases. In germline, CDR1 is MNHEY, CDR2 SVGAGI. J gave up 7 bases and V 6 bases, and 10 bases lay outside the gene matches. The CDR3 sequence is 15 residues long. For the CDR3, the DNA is TGTGCCAGCAGCCCACGGACTAGCGTAATAAATGAGCAGTTCTTC. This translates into CASSPRTSVINEQFF.

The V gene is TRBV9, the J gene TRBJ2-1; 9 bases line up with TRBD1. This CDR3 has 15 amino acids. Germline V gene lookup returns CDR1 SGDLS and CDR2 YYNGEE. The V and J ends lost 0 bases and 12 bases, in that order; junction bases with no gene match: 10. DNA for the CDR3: TGTGCCAGCAGCGTAGGTCGATATGAGGGACAGGGGCAGTTCTTC. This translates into CASSVGRYEGQGQFF.

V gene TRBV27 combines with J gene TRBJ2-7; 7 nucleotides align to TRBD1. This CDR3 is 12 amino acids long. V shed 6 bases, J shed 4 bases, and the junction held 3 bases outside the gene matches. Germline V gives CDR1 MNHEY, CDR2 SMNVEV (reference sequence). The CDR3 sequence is CASRTGAYEQYF. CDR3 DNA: TGTGCCAGCAGAACAGGGGCTTACGAGCAGTACTTC.

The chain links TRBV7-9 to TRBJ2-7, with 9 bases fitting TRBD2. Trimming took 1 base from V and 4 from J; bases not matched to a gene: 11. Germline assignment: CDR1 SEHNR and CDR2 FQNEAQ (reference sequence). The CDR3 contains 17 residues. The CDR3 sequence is CASSLVGAGGPTYEQYF. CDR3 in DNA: TGTGCCAGCAGCTTAGTTGGAGCGGGAGGACCGACATACGAGCAGTACTTC.

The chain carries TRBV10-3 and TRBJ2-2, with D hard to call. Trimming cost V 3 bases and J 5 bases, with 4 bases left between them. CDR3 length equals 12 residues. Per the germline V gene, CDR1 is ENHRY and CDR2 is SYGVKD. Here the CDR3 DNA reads TGTGCCATCAGTGACAGGACCGGGGAGCTGTTTTTT. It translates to CAISDRTGELFF.

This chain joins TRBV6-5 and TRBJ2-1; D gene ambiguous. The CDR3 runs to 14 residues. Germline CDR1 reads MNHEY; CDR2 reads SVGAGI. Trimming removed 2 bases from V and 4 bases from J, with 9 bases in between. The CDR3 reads CASSYSREYNEQFF. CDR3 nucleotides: TGTGCCAGCAGTTACAGTCGAGAGTACAATGAGCAGTTCTTC.

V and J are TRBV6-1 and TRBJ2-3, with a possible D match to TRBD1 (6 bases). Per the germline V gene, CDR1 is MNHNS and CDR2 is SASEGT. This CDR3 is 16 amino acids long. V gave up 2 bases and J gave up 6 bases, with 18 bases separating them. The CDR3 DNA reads TGTGCCAGCAGTGAAAAAGTAGGGTTTAGGGGGGATACGCAGTATTTT. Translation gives CASSEKVGFRGDTQYF.

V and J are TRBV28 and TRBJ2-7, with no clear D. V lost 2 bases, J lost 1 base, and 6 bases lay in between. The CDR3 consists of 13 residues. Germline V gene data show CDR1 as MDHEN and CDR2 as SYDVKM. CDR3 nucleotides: TGTGCCAGCAGTTTAATCAGGTCCTACGAGCAGTACTTC. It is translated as CASSLIRSYEQYF.

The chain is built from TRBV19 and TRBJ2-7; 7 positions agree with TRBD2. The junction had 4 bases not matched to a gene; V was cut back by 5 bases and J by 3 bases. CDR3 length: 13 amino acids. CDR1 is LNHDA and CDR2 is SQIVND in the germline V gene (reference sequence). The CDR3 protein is CASSPRTSYEQYF. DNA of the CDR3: TGTGCCAGTAGTCCCCGGACTAGCTACGAGCAGTACTTC.

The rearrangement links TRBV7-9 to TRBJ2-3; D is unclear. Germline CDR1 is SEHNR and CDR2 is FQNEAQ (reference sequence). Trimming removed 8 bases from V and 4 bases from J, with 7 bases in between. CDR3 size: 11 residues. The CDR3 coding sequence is TGTGCCAGCGAGTTAGCAGATACGCAGTATTTT. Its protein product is CASELADTQYF.

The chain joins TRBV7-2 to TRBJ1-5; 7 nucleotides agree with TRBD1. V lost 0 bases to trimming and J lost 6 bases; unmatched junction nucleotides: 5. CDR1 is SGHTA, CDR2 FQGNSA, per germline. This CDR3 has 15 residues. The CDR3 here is CASSLARGSSQPQHF. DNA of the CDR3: TGTGCCAGCAGCTTAGCCAGGGGGTCCAGTCAGCCCCAGCATTTT.

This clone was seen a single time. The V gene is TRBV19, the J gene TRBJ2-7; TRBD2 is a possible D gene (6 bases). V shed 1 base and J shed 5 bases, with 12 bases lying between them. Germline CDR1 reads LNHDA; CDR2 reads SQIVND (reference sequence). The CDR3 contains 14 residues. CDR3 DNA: TGTGCCAGTAGTATAGCGGAGGGGCCCGACGAGCAGTACTTC. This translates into CASSIAEGPDEQYF.

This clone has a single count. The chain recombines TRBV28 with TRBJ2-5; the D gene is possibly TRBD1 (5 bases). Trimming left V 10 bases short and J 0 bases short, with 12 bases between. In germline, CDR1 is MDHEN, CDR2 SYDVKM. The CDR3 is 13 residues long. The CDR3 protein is CATLTDYQETQYF. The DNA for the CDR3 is TGTGCCACCTTGACAGACTACCAAGAGACCCAGTACTTC.

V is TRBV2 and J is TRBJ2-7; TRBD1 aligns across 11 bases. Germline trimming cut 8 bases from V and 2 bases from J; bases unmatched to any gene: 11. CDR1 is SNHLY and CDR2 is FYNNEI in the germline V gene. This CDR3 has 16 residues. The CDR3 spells CASPEVGTGGTYEQYF. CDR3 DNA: TGTGCCAGCCCTGAGGTAGGGACAGGGGGGACCTACGAGCAGTACTTC.

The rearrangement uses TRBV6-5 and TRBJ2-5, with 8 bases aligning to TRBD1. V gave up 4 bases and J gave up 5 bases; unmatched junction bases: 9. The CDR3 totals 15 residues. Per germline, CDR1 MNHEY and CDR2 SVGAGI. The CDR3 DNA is TGTGCCAGCAGTTCCCTCACAGGGGGATCGGAGACCCAGTACTTC. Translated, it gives CASSSLTGGSETQYF.

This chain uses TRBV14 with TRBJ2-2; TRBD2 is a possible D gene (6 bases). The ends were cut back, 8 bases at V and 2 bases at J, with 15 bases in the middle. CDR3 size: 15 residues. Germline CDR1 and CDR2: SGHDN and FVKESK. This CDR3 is CASGQKGLNTGELFF. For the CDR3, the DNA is TGTGCCAGCGGTCAAAAAGGACTAAACACCGGGGAGCTGTTTTTT.

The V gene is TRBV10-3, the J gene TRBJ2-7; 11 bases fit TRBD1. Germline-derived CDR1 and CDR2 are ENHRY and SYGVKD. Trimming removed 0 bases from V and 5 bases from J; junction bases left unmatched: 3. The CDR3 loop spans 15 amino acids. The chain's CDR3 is CAISESGTGGDEQYF. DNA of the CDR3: TGTGCCATCAGTGAGTCAGGGACAGGGGGGGACGAGCAGTACTTC.